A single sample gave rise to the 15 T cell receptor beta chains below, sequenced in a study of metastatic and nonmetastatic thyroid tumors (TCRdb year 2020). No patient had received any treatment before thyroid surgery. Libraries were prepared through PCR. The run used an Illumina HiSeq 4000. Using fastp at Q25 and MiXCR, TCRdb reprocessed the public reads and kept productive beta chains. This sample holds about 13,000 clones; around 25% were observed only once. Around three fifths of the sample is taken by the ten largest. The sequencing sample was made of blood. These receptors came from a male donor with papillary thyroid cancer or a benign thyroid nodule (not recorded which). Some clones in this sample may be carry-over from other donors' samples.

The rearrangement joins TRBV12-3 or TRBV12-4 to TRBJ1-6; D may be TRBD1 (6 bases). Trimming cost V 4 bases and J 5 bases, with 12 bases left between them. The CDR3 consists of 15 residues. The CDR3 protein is CASSWGPINNSPLHF. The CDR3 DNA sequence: TGTGCCAGCAGTTGGGGGCCGATCAATAATTCACCCCTCCACTTT.

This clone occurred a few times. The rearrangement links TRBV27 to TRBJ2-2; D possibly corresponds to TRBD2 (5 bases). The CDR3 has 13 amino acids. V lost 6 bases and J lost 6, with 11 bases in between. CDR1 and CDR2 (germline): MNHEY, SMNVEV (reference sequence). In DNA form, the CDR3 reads TGTGCCAGCAGGCCTACTAGGGCCGGGGAGCTGTTTTTT. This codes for CASRPTRAGELFF.

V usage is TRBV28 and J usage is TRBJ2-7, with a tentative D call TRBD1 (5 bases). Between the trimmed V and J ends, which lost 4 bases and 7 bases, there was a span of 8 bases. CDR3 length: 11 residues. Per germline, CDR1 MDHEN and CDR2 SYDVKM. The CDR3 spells CASSSRQEQYF. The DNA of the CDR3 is TGTGCCAGCAGTTCCAGACAGGAGCAGTACTTC.

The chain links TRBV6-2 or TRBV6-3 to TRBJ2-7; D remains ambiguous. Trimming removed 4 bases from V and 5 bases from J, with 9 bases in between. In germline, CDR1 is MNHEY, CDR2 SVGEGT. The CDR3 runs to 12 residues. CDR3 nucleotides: TGTGCCAGCAGTTCGCCCCTTGACGAGCAGTACTTC. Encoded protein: CASSSPLDEQYF.

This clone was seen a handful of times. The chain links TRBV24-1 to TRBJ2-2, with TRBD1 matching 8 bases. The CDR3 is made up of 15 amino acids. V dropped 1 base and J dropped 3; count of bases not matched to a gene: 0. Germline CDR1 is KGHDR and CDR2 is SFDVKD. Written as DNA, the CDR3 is TGTGCCACCAGTGATTTACAGGGGGACACCGGGGAGCTGTTTTTT. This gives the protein CATSDLQGDTGELFF.

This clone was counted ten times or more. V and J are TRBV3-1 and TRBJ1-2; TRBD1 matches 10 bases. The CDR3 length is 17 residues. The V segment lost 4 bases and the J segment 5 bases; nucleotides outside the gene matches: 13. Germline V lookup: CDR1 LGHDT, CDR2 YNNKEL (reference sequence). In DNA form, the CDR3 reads TGTGCCAGCAGCCCCTCCGAGTTAAGACAGGGGGCTTATGGCTACACCTTC. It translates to CASSPSELRQGAYGYTF.

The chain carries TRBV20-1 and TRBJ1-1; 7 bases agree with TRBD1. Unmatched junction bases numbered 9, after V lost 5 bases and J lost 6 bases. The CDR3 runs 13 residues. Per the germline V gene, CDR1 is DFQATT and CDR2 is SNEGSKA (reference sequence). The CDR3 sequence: CSAGRDSFAEAFF. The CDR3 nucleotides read TGCAGTGCTGGCCGGGACAGTTTTGCTGAAGCTTTCTTT.

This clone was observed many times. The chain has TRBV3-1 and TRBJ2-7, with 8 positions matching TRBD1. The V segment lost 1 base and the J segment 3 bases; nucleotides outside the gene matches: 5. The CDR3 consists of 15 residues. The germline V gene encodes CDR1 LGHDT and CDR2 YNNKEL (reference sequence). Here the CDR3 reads CASSQGAGTGYEQYF. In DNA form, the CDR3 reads TGTGCCAGCAGCCAAGGGGCCGGGACAGGCTACGAGCAGTACTTC.

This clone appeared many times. The CDR3 bases are TGTGCCAGCAGCTTAGCATGGACAGGGGGAGAGACCCAGTACTTC. Translation gives CASSLAWTGGETQYF. The chain recombines TRBV7-8 with TRBJ2-5, with 10 bases matching TRBD1. The V gene end was trimmed by 0 bases and the J gene end by 4 bases; junction bases not matched to a gene: 2. The V gene's germline CDR1 is SGHVS and CDR2 FQNEAQ. This CDR3 comprises 15 residues.

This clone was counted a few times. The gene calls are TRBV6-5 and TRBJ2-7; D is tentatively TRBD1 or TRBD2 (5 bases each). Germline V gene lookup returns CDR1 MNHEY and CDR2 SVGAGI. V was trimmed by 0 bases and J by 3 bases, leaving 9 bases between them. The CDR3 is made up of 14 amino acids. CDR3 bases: TGTGCCAGCAGTTACTCGGGGGTAGGCTACGAGCAGTACTTC. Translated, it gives CASSYSGVGYEQYF.

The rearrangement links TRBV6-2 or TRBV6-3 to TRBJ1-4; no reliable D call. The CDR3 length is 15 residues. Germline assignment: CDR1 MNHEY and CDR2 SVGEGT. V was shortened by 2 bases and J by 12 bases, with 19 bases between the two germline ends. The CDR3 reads CASSYTAPRGEELFF. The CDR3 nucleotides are TGTGCCAGCAGTTACACCGCGCCTCGGGGAGAAGAACTGTTTTTT.

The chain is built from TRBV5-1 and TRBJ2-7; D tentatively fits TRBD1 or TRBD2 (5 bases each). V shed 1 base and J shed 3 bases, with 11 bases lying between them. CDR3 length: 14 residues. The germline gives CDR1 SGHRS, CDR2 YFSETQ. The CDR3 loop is CASSLYSGRYEQYF. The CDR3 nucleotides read TGCGCCAGCAGCTTGTATTCGGGACGCTACGAGCAGTACTTC. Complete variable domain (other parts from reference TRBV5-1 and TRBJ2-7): KAGVTQTPRYLIKTRGQQVTLSCSPISGHRSVSWYQQTPGQGLQFLFEYFSETQRNKGNFPGRFSGRQFSNSRSEMNVSTLELGDSALYLCASSLYSGRYEQYFGPGTRLTVT.

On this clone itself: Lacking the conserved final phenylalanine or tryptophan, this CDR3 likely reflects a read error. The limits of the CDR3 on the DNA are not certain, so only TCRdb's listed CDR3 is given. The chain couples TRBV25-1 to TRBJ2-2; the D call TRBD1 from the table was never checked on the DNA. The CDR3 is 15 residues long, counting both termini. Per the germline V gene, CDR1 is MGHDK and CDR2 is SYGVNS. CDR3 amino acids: CASSERQGARGELVY.

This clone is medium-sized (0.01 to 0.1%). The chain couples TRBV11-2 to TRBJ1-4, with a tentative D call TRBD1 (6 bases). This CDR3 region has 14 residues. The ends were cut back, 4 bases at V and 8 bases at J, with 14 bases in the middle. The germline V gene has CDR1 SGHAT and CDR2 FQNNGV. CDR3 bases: TGTGCCAGCAGCTATGGGGGGCTTGGGGAAAAACTGTTTTTT. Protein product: CASSYGGLGEKLFF.

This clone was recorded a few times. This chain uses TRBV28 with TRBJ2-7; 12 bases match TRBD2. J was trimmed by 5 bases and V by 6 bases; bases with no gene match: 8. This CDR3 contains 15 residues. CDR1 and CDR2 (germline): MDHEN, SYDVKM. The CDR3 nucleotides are TGTGCCAGCAGACTTCCTAGCGGGAGGGCCAACGAGCAGTACTTC. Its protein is CASRLPSGRANEQYF.